The next 12 T cell receptor beta chains were all read from a single sample in a study of blood T cell repertoires in COVID-19. The repertoire was sequenced with immunoSEQ multiplex PCR; TCRdb's copy has only in-frame clones and lacks some. The sample contains 140,000 to 150,000 clones, about 83% of which appear only once. Sequences were obtained from peripheral blood. The receptors originated from a woman aged 50 to 60 with active or convalescent COVID-19.

This clone was observed a single time. This chain uses TRBV2 with TRBJ1-2, with 9 bases that match TRBD1. This CDR3 has 14 residues. Trimming cost V 5 bases and J 11 bases; bases outside gene matches: 12. Germline lookup yields CDR1 SNHLY and CDR2 FYNNEI. CDR3 bases: TGTGCCAGCAGTACGAGTAGGGGACAGGGCTGGTACACCTTC. It translates to CASSTSRGQGWYTF.

In this sample, this clone turned up once. V and J are TRBV6-2 or TRBV6-3 and TRBJ1-5; D is perhaps TRBD1 (6 bases). Germline-derived CDR1 and CDR2 are MNHEY and SVGEGT. The CDR3 is made up of 13 amino acids. Trimming left V 6 bases short and J 3 bases short, with 9 bases between. CDR3 bases: TGTGCCAGCAGCCGGGACAACAATCAGCCCCAGCATTTT. This encodes CASSRDNNQPQHF.

V gene TRBV7-9 combines with J gene TRBJ1-4, with 7 bases matching TRBD1. The CDR3 consists of 15 residues. V lost 4 bases and J lost 2; bases outside the gene matches: 4. In germline, CDR1 is SEHNR, CDR2 FQNEAQ (reference sequence). As DNA, the CDR3 is TGTGCCAGCAGCTCAGGGGGAATTACTAATGAAAAACTGTTTTTT. Its translation is CASSSGGITNEKLFF.

This sequence joins TRBV29-1 and TRBJ1-1, with 7 bases that match TRBD1. CDR1 is SQVTM, CDR2 ANQGSEA, per germline. The V segment lost 2 bases and the J segment 4 bases; nucleotides outside the gene matches: 7. This CDR3 has 14 residues. DNA for the CDR3: TGCAGCGTTGAAAAACAGGGGATTGTCACTGAAGCTTTCTTT. This gives the protein CSVEKQGIVTEAFF.

The chain combines TRBV5-1 with TRBJ1-4; weak D call: TRBD1 (5 bases). Germline V gives CDR1 SGHRS, CDR2 YFSETQ. Trimming shortened V by 0 bases and J by 8 bases, and 11 bases separated the two germline ends. The CDR3 contains 14 residues. The CDR3 bases are TGCGCCAGCAGCTTGGAGGGAAGGGGCGAAAAACTGTTTTTT. This gives the protein CASSLEGRGEKLFF.

This rearrangement joins TRBV20-1 to TRBJ2-1; 10 bases agree with TRBD2. Germline CDR1 DFQATT, CDR2 SNEGSKA (reference sequence). The V segment lost 3 bases and the J segment 5 bases; nucleotides outside the gene matches: 10. The CDR3 totals 16 residues. Here the CDR3 reads CSASGAGGPSNNEQFF. The CDR3 DNA follows: TGCAGTGCTAGTGGAGCGGGAGGGCCCTCAAACAATGAGCAGTTCTTC.

CDR3 in DNA: TGTGCCAGCTCACCACGCGACAGCACAGCGGCTTTCTTT. It yields the protein CASSPRDSTAAFF. This sequence joins TRBV18 and TRBJ1-1; D might be TRBD1 (5 bases). The length of the CDR3 is 13 residues. V dropped 1 base and J dropped 11 bases, with 14 bases sitting between them. The germline gives CDR1 KGHSH, CDR2 LQKENI.

This rearrangement joins TRBV6-5 to TRBJ1-4; 7 nucleotides match TRBD1. V lost 5 bases to trimming and J lost 1 base; unmatched junction nucleotides: 4. This CDR3 has 15 amino acids. CDR1 and CDR2 from the germline V gene are MNHEY and SVGAGI. For the CDR3, the DNA is TGTGCCAGCAGTCGTAGGGGGCAAACTAATGAAAAACTGTTTTTT. The encoded protein is CASSRRGQTNEKLFF.

The chain couples TRBV7-8 to TRBJ1-1; 7 bases are a match to TRBD1. Per the germline V gene, CDR1 is SGHVS and CDR2 is FQNEAQ. The length of the CDR3 is 13 residues. Trimming cost V 5 bases and J 0 bases; bases outside gene matches: 0. As DNA, the CDR3 is TGTGCCAGCAGCCAGGGGGTGAACACTGAAGCTTTCTTT. Translated: CASSQGVNTEAFF.

The rearrangement joins TRBV5-8 to TRBJ1-5; maybe TRBD1 (6 bases). Trimming stripped 3 bases from V and 9 bases from J, with 19 bases between. The CDR3 is 15 amino acids. CDR1 and CDR2 from the germline V gene are SGHTS and YDEGEE. The CDR3 nucleotides read TGTGCCAGCAGCTCCCCGATGGCGGGGGCGTCGCCCCAGCATTTT. Its translation: CASSSPMAGASPQHF.

The gene calls are TRBV29-1 and TRBJ2-5; 9 bases agree with TRBD1. V was clipped by 6 bases and J by 1 base; unmatched bases: 6. There are 14 residues in the CDR3. Germline V gives CDR1 SQVTM, CDR2 ANQGSEA. CDR3: CSVSRDRVQETQYF. The DNA of the CDR3 is TGCAGCGTATCCAGGGACAGGGTCCAAGAGACCCAGTACTTC.

The chain combines TRBV3-1 (or the pseudogene TRBV3-2) with TRBJ2-7; the D gene is possibly TRBD1 (5 bases). Germline V gene data show CDR1 as LGHDT and CDR2 as YNNKEL (reference sequence). Trimming shortened V by 0 bases and J by 3 bases, and 9 bases separated the two germline ends. The CDR3 has 14 amino acids. In DNA form, the CDR3 reads TGTGCCAGCAGCCAAGAAGGCAGGGACTACGAGCAGTACTTC. Its translation: CASSQEGRDYEQYF.